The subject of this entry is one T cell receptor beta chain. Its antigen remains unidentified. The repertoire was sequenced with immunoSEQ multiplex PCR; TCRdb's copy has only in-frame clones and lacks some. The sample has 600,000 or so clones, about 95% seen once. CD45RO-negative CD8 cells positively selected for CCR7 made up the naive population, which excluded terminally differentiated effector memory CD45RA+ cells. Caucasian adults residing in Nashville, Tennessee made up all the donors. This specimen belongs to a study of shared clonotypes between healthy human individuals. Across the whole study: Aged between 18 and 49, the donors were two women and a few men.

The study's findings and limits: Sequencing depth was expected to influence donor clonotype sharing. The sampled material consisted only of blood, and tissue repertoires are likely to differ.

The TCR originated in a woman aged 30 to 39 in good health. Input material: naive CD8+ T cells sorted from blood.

Here the CDR3 DNA reads TGTGCCAGCAGCGGACTAGCGGGAGACGAGCAGTACTTC. Its protein is CASSGLAGDEQYF. The chain combines TRBV9 with TRBJ2-7, with 12 bases matching TRBD2. CDR1 and CDR2 (germline): SGDLS, YYNGEE. CDR3 length equals 13 residues. Losses at the gene ends were 3 bases for V and 5 bases for J; bases not matched to a gene: 0.